These 19 T cell receptor beta chains were all obtained from the same sample, sequenced in a study of cytomegalovirus exposure and HLA in healthy donors. With 60 Vbeta and 13 Jbeta primers, the PCR was carried out. The repertoire was sequenced with immunoSEQ multiplex PCR; TCRdb's copy has only in-frame clones and lacks some. The sample records more than 100,000 clones, roughly 80% being singletons. The material sequenced was PBMCs. The receptor source for this set is a woman aged 60 to 75 in good health and CMV-seronegative.

This clone was observed a handful of times. V is TRBV23-1 and J is TRBJ2-1, with a weak D call TRBD1 (5 bases). TRBV23-1 has ORF status, its function being uncertain. V was clipped by 0 bases and J by 9 bases, with 24 bases between them. The CDR3 loop spans 18 amino acids. CDR3 nucleotide sequence: TGCGCCAGCAGTCAATCCGGTCAGGGTCCTATGGACCTGGGTGAGCAGTTCTTC. It yields the protein CASSQSGQGPMDLGEQFF.

The CDR3 reads CASSLFIWRDPRGTF. The DNA for the CDR3 is TGTGCCAGCAGCTTGTTTATATGGAGGGACCCCCGGGGAACCTTC. The V gene is TRBV5-4, the J gene TRBJ1-2; a weak D match, TRBD1 (5 bases). Trimming left V 1 base short and J 14 bases short, with 24 bases between. The length of the CDR3 is 15 residues. Germline CDR1 reads SGHNT; CDR2 reads YYREEE (reference sequence). Full variable domain (remainder filled in from reference TRBV5-4 and TRBJ1-2): ETGVTQSPTHLIKTRGQQVTLRCSSQSGHNTVSWYQQALGQGPQFIFQYYREEENGRGNFPPRFSGLQFPNYSSELNVNALELDDSALYLCASSLFIWRDPRGTFGSGTRLTVV.

This clone came up a few times. The chain couples TRBV5-5 to TRBJ2-7; D ambiguous. Looked up from germline, CDR1 is SGHKS and CDR2 is YYEKEE (reference sequence). CDR3 size: 13 residues. V dropped 6 bases and J dropped 2 bases, with 12 bases sitting between them. The CDR3, as DNA: TGTGCCAGCAATCCCAGCGTTACCTACGAGCAGTACTTC. Translation: CASNPSVTYEQYF. Drawing the rest from reference TRBV5-5 and TRBJ2-7, the complete variable domain is DAGVTQSPTHLIKTRGQQVTLRCSPISGHKSVSWYQQVLGQGPQFIFQYYEKEERGRGNFPDRFSARQFPNYSSELNVNALLLGDSALYLCASNPSVTYEQYFGPGTRLTVT.

CDR3 in DNA: TGCGCCAGCAGCCCGGAGGGCAGGCCCATCCAAGAGACCCAGTACTTC. Protein: CASSPEGRPIQETQYF. J is TRBJ2-5 and V is TRBV5-1; weak D call: TRBD2 (6 bases). The germline V gene encodes CDR1 SGHRS and CDR2 YFSETQ. CDR3 length: 16 residues. Trimming left V 4 bases short and J 1 base short, with 17 bases between.

This rearrangement joins TRBV11-2 to TRBJ2-5, with a possible D match to TRBD1 (6 bases). The length of the CDR3 is 17 residues. Trimming took 2 bases from V and 4 from J, leaving 20 bases between them. CDR1 is SGHAT and CDR2 is FQNNGV in the germline V gene. The CDR3 sequence: CASSLSGVMGAVETQYF. The CDR3 nucleotides are TGTGCCAGCAGCTTAAGCGGCGTGATGGGGGCGGTAGAGACCCAGTACTTC.

The J gene is TRBJ2-7, the V gene TRBV7-9; 8 nucleotides align to TRBD2. The V segment lost 4 bases and the J segment 5 bases; nucleotides outside the gene matches: 10. The CDR3 has 15 amino acids. Germline CDR1 SEHNR, CDR2 FQNEAQ (reference sequence). In DNA form, the CDR3 reads TGTGCCAGCAGCTCAACGGGGGGGCCATCGGACGAGCAGTACTTC. This codes for CASSSTGGPSDEQYF.

The genes are TRBV7-3 and TRBJ2-1; TRBD2 matches 10 bases. The CDR3 extends over 17 amino acids. Germline CDR1 reads SGHTA; CDR2 reads FQGTGA. The trim removed 2 bases at V and 6 bases at J, leaving 10 bases unmatched. The CDR3 reads CASSLDFRAGGPNEQFF. The CDR3 bases are TGTGCCAGCAGCTTAGATTTTCGAGCGGGAGGGCCCAATGAGCAGTTCTTC.

This rearrangement joins TRBV10-1 to TRBJ2-7, with no clear D. Trimming removed 3 bases from V and 5 bases from J, with 11 bases in between. This CDR3 comprises 13 residues. The germline gives CDR1 WNHNN, CDR2 SYGVQD (reference sequence). CDR3 nucleotide sequence: TGCGCCAGCAGTGAATCCGCGGTCCACGAGCAGTACTTC. Protein product: CASSESAVHEQYF.

The chain carries TRBV28 and TRBJ2-4; D call uncertain. This CDR3 is 13 amino acids long. Deletions cut 8 bases from V and 1 base from J, with 9 bases between. Germline-derived CDR1 and CDR2 are MDHEN and SYDVKM. CDR3 DNA: TGTGCCAGCGGTACACCGGCCAAAAACATTCAGTACTTC. Protein sequence: CASGTPAKNIQYF. Variable domain in full (rest from reference TRBV28 and TRBJ2-4): DVKVTQSSRYLVKRTGEKVFLECVQDMDHENMFWYRQDPGLGLRLIYFSYDVKMKEKGDIPEGYSVSREKKERFSLILESASTNQTSMYLCASGTPAKNIQYFGAGTRLSVL.

This rearrangement joins TRBV2 to TRBJ2-1, with TRBD2 as a possible D gene (5 bases). The CDR3 consists of 13 residues. V lost 6 bases and J lost 5, with 11 bases in between. Germline lookup yields CDR1 SNHLY and CDR2 FYNNEI. CDR3 sequence: CASSATRNNEQFF. In DNA, the CDR3 is TGTGCCAGCAGCGCCACTAGAAACAATGAGCAGTTCTTC.

The CDR3 DNA reads TGTGCCAGCAGTCTCCGGGGAGCGGGACAAGAGACCCAGTACTTC. It translates to CASSLRGAGQETQYF. V and J are TRBV28 and TRBJ2-5; 7 nucleotides match TRBD2. In germline, CDR1 is MDHEN, CDR2 SYDVKM. The CDR3 is 15 amino acids. V shed 5 bases, J shed 2 bases, and the junction held 8 bases outside the gene matches.

The chain uses TRBV7-9 and TRBJ2-1, with 9 bases identical to TRBD2. The junction had 6 bases not matched to a gene; V was cut back by 3 bases and J by 9 bases. Germline values: CDR1 SEHNR, CDR2 FQNEAQ (reference sequence). The CDR3 is 14 amino acids. The CDR3 region has the DNA TGTGCCAGCAGCTTGGCCGTAGCGGGAGTTGAGCAGTTCTTC. Translated, it gives CASSLAVAGVEQFF.

CDR3 in DNA: TGTGCCACCTCGGCCGGGACTAGGTACAATGAGCAGTTCTTC. It yields the protein CATSAGTRYNEQFF. The rearrangement links TRBV6-6 to TRBJ2-1; 8 positions match TRBD2. V gave up 10 bases and J gave up 4 bases; unmatched junction bases: 9. This CDR3 contains 14 residues. Germline V lookup: CDR1 MNHNY, CDR2 SVGAGI (reference sequence).

V is TRBV28 and J is TRBJ1-4, with unresolved D. The CDR3 spans 15 residues. Trimming removed 6 bases at V and 7 bases at J, with 18 bases between. The V gene's germline CDR1 is MDHEN and CDR2 SYDVKM. CDR3: CASSDSGGLGEKLFF. DNA for the CDR3: TGTGCCAGCAGCGACTCGGGCGGGTTAGGTGAAAAACTGTTTTTT.

The genes are TRBV5-1 and TRBJ2-6; TRBD1 matches at 8 bases. The CDR3 has 17 amino acids. Germline CDR1 and CDR2: SGHRS and YFSETQ. Unmatched junction bases numbered 10, after V lost 6 bases and J lost 2 bases. For the CDR3, the DNA is TGCGCCAGCAACGTTGGACAGGGAGCCGCTGGGGCCAACGTCCTGACTTTC. Its translation: CASNVGQGAAGANVLTF.

This clone has just a few counts. The chain recombines TRBV18 with TRBJ2-5; 10 bases fit TRBD2. The J call is uncertain, as TRBJ2-7 better fits the DNA end. The CDR3 loop spans 15 amino acids. The germline gives CDR1 KGHSH, CDR2 LQKENI. The CDR3 sequence is CASSPRTSGSYEQYF. As DNA, the CDR3 is TGTGCCAGCTCCCCCCGGACTAGCGGCTCCTACGAGCAGTACTTC.

The chain has TRBV28 and TRBJ2-5, with 11 bases aligning to TRBD2. This CDR3 comprises 14 residues. Looked up from germline, CDR1 is MDHEN and CDR2 is SYDVKM. Trimming removed 6 bases from V and 5 bases from J; junction bases left unmatched: 5. The CDR3 sequence: CASRIAGGPETQYF. The CDR3 nucleotides read TGTGCCAGCAGGATAGCGGGAGGGCCCGAGACCCAGTACTTC.

This chain links TRBV7-2 with TRBJ2-5; D is ambiguous. The tail of the sequence fits TRBJ2-7 better, so the J call may be wrong. Germline V lookup: CDR1 SGHTA, CDR2 FQGNSA. The CDR3 has 14 residues. CDR3 amino acids: CASSLAAYSYEQYF. The CDR3 nucleotides are TGTGCCAGCAGCTTAGCCGCGTACTCCTACGAGCAGTACTTC.

The chain recombines TRBV10-1 with TRBJ2-7, with D maybe TRBD2 (5 bases). This CDR3 spans 15 amino acids. V lost 9 bases, J lost 6 bases, and 24 bases lay in between. Germline CDR1 is WNHNN and CDR2 is SYGVQD (reference sequence). CDR3 sequence: CARVAVGSRPVEQYF. For the CDR3, the DNA is TGCGCCAGAGTCGCCGTTGGGAGCCGTCCGGTCGAGCAGTACTTC.